This T cell receptor (beta chain) was found in a study of CD8+ T cells in alopecia areata. cDNA reverse transcribed from extracted RNA served as the sequencing template. Assay used: immunoSEQ multiplex PCR; TCRdb lists only in-frame clones, some missing. The sample yields about 210,000 clones, 43% seen once. This sample's treatment: oral pan-JAK inhibitor, 5-10 mg twice daily. The germline V gene encodes CDR1 GTSNPN and CDR2 SVGIG (reference sequence). The CDR3 sequence is 18 residues long. The J segment lost 2 bases and the V segment lost 0 bases, leaving 15 bases of the junction unmatched. This receptor was taken from a human donor with alopecia areata. The rearrangement uses TRBV30 and TRBJ2-5; TRBD2 matches 7 bases. The sequenced sample was CD4+ T cells sorted from blood, obtained around week 36, from a patient treated with tofacitinib. The CDR3 is CAWSVVGRGGVQQETQYF. CDR3 sequence (DNA): TGTGCCTGGAGTGTAGTGGGGAGGGGAGGGGTCCAACAAGAGACCCAGTACTTC.